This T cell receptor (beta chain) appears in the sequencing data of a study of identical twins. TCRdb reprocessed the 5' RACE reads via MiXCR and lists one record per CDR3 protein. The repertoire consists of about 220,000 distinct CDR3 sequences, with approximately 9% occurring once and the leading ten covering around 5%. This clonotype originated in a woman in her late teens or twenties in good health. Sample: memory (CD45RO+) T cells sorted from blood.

As DNA, the CDR3 is TGTGCCAGCACTCCACAGCAGGGGCGAAACACCGGGGAGCTGTTTTTT. This codes for CASTPQQGRNTGELFF. The chain links TRBV7-2 to TRBJ2-2; tentatively, D is TRBD1 (6 bases). There are 16 residues in the CDR3. The ends were cut back, 7 bases at V and 2 bases at J, with 17 bases in the middle. CDR1 is SGHTA, CDR2 FQGNSA, per germline.